Reported below is one TCR beta chain. Its antigen is not known. Sequenced by immunoSEQ multiplex PCR; TCRdb stores in-frame clones only, minus some. There are 150,000 or so clones in the sample; roughly nine tenths occur only once, and 4.5% to 6% lies in the top ten. The data were taken from a study of T cell responses to AZD1222 COVID-19 vaccine. Study-wide context: Pooled in the analysis were second doses at about 4 or about 12 weeks. Study conclusions and caveats: Baseline seropositivity occurred in only 5 to 7 AZD1222 recipients. No day 14 peak samples; only post-peak repertoires were characterized. Clonal diversity was possibly underestimated, and white British individuals and females predominated among donors.

The length of the CDR3 is 13 residues. Germline lookup yields CDR1 SGHTA and CDR2 FQGNSA. V trimming: 2 bases; J trimming: 9 bases; junction bases outside the gene matches: 2. This clonotype was sampled from an adult in good health. Sequences were derived from peripheral blood, sampled on day 0 of AZD1222 vaccination. The genes are TRBV7-2 and TRBJ2-1, with 9 nucleotides matching TRBD1. DNA of the CDR3: TGTGCCAGCAGCTTACGGGACAGGGTTGAGCAGTTCTTC. Amino acid sequence: CASSLRDRVEQFF.